This is a list of T cell receptor beta chains from one sample in a study of blood T cells in healthy people across ages. TCRdb fed the 5' RACE reads into MiXCR, producing one record per CDR3 protein. This table holds about 2 million distinct CDR3 sequences, around 48% found once. Sequencing was performed on blood. These receptor sequences come from a woman aged 40 to 50 in good health. CDR3s include the opening cysteine and the closing phenylalanine or tryptophan. Each record gives: V gene, clone size, J gene, D gene, CDR3 protein, CDR3 DNA. D genes are given only for firm matches. The listing skips clone size in some rows; elsewhere it reads once, few, many or a size class.

>TRBV7-9|-|TRBJ2-1|TRBD2
CASSLAPGGEQFF
TGTGCCAGCAGCTTAGCCCCGGGGGGTGAGCAGTTCTTC
>TRBV9|-|TRBJ2-7|TRBD1
CASSVGQGITYEQYF
TGTGCCAGCAGCGTAGGACAGGGGATTACCTACGAGCAGTACTTC
>TRBV28|-|TRBJ2-4|-
CASRSGVGQYF
TGTGCCAGCAGGTCAGGGGTGGGACAGTACTTC
>TRBV2|-|TRBJ2-1|-
CATRGRGEQFF
TGTGCCACCCGGGGAAGGGGTGAGCAGTTCTTC
>TRBV6-6|-|TRBJ2-5|-
CASSRGTRETQYF
TGTGCCAGCAGCCGAGGGACGAGAGAGACCCAGTACTTC
>TRBV27|few|TRBJ2-5|-
CASRARETQYF
TGTGCCAGCAGGGCGCGGGAGACCCAGTACTTC
>TRBV5-6|-|TRBJ2-1|TRBD1
CASSVDREPYNEQFF
TGTGCCAGCAGCGTTGACAGGGAGCCCTACAATGAGCAGTTCTTC
>TRBV2|few|TRBJ2-1|TRBD1
CASSGPGQGAFWNEQFF
TGTGCCAGCAGTGGCCCGGGACAGGGGGCATTCTGGAATGAGCAGTTCTTC
>TRBV29-1|-|TRBJ2-2|-
CSGEQDTGELFF
TGCAGCGGGGAACAGGACACCGGGGAGCTGTTTTTT
>TRBV5-6|-|TRBJ2-1|TRBD2
CASSLPFNGGNGGEETQFF
TGTGCCAGCAGCTTACCCTTTAACGGGGGTAACGGGGGGGAAGAGACCCAGTTCTTC
>TRBV5-1|few|TRBJ2-5|TRBD2
CASSSLASQTQYF
TGCGCCAGCAGCTCACTAGCGTCTCAGACCCAGTACTTC
>TRBV4-1|-|TRBJ2-7|-
CASSQEDGEAYEQYF
TGCGCCAGCAGCCAAGAGGACGGTGAAGCCTACGAGCAGTACTTC
>TRBV29-1|-|TRBJ2-3|TRBD1
CSVGGTGVPDTQYF
TGCAGCGTTGGCGGGACAGGGGTTCCAGATACGCAGTATTTT